This paragraph covers one TCR beta chain sequence. No antigen is known for it. This sample is part of a study of response to subunit inactivated influenza vaccine. One entry per CDR3 protein results from TCRdb running MiXCR on the RT-PCR reads. The sample contains 550,000 to 600,000 distinct CDR3 sequences, about 10% of which appear only once. Study results and caveats: The authors suggested that few new T cells are recruited per seasonal influenza vaccination.

CDR3 length: 16 amino acids. V lost 5 bases to trimming and J lost 4 bases; unmatched junction nucleotides: 8. Germline V gene sequence: CDR1 MNHEY, CDR2 SVGAGI. The TCR originated in a man aged 50 or older who received an inactivated influenza vaccine. The sequencing here drew on PBMCs from blood, taken on the day of vaccination. The rearrangement links TRBV6-5 to TRBJ2-1; TRBD2 matches at 10 bases. The CDR3 is CASSHPRTSGYNEQFF. CDR3 coding DNA: TGTGCCAGCAGTCACCCCCGGACTAGCGGTTACAATGAGCAGTTCTTC.